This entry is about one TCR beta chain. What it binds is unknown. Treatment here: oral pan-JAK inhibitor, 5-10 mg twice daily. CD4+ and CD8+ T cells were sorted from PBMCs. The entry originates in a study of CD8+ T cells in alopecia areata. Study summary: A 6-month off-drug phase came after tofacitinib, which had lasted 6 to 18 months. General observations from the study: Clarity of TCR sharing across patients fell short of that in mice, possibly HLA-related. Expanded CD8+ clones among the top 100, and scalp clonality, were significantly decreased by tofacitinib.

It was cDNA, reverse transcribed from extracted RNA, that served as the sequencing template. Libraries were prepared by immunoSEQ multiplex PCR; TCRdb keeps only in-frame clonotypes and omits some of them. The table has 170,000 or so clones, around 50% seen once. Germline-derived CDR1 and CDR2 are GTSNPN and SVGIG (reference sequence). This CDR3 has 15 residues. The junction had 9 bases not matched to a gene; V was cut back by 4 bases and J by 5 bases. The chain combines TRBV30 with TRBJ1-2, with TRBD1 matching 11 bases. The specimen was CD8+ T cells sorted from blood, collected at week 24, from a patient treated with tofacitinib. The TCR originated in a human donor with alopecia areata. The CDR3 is CAWTIGQGARYGYTF. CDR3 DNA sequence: TGTGCCTGGACAATAGGACAGGGGGCGCGGTATGGCTACACCTTC.